These 12 T cell receptor beta chains came from one sample sequenced in a study of blood T cells in healthy people across ages (dated by TCRdb to the mid-2010s). To prepare the library, 5' RACE was applied. Sequenced using an Illumina HiSeq 2500. A second PCR of about 7 to 12 cycles was performed with a sample-barcoded 5' primer and a J-beta primer mix. The raw public reads went through TCRdb reprocessing: fastp at Q25, MiXCR clone calling, in-frame beta chains kept. CDR3 protein sequences are deduplicated, and each keeps its most common genes and DNA. The sample includes about 730,000 distinct CDR3 sequences, with 35% to 45% observed a single time. Of the sample, 20% to 25% falls within the top ten clones. The sample taken for sequencing was blood. The source of these receptors is a woman aged 55-70 years in good health.

In this sample, this clonotype turned up a few times. J is TRBJ2-2 and V is TRBV7-9; no reliable D call. V gave up 5 bases and J gave up 0 bases, with 10 bases separating them. Germline CDR1 reads SEHNR; CDR2 reads FQNEAQ (reference sequence). This CDR3 is built from 15 residues. CDR3 DNA: TGTGCCAGCAGCCCGACTTCGTCGAACACCGGGGAGCTGTTTTTT. Amino acid sequence: CASSPTSSNTGELFF.

This clonotype was detected a few times. The chain has TRBV6-1 and TRBJ2-5; D unresolved. The CDR3 is 14 amino acids. Germline V gives CDR1 MNHNS, CDR2 SASEGT. Trimming left V 6 bases short and J 1 base short, with 12 bases between. Written as DNA, the CDR3 is TGTGCCAGCAGAAGGACCAATTCCCAAGAGACCCAGTACTTC. This sequence encodes CASRRTNSQETQYF.

The chain employs TRBV7-2 and TRBJ1-2; D is ambiguous. Germline CDR1 is SGHTA and CDR2 is FQGNSA. V lost 9 bases and J lost 5, with 13 bases in between. The length of the CDR3 is 12 residues. CDR3 sequence reads: CASNAGGYGYTF. DNA for the CDR3: TGTGCCAGTAACGCTGGAGGGTATGGCTACACCTTC. Complete variable domain (other parts from reference TRBV7-2 and TRBJ1-2): GAGVSQSPSNKVTEKGKDVELRCDPISGHTALYWYRQSLGQGLEFLIYFQGNSAPDKSGLPSDRFSAERTGGSVSTLTIQRTQQEDSAVYLCASNAGGYGYTFGSGTRLTVV.

The gene calls are TRBV7-2 and TRBJ1-2; D unclear. The CDR3 is made up of 13 amino acids. The germline V gene has CDR1 SGHTA and CDR2 FQGNSA. Trimming shortened V by 1 base and J by 4 bases, and 7 bases separated the two germline ends. As DNA, the CDR3 is TGTGCCAGCAGCTTAGTCCAAGTCTATGGCTACACCTTC. It specifies CASSLVQVYGYTF.

The rearrangement links TRBV3-1 to TRBJ1-2, with D perhaps matching TRBD1 (5 bases). V lost 2 bases and J 1 base, leaving 8 bases between the germline ends. The germline CDR1 and CDR2 sequences are LGHDT and YNNKEL (reference sequence). This CDR3 is built from 14 residues. The CDR3: CASSQRGDNYGYTF. The CDR3 nucleotides read TGTGCCAGCAGCCAACGAGGGGATAACTATGGCTACACCTTC. The complete variable domain, with remaining parts taken from reference TRBV3-1 and TRBJ1-2, reads DTAVSQTPKYLVTQMGNDKSIKCEQNLGHDTMYWYKQDSKKFLKIMFSYNNKELIINETVPNRFSPKSPDKAHLNLHINSLELGDSAVYFCASSQRGDNYGYTFGSGTRLTVV.

The V call is TRBV7-8, the J call TRBJ2-7; D is perhaps TRBD1 (5 bases). V was cut by 6 bases and J by 5 bases, with 17 bases left in between. The CDR3 totals 14 residues. From germline, CDR1 is SGHVS and CDR2 FQNEAQ. CDR3: CASRPRAVVHEQYF. The CDR3 DNA is TGTGCCAGCAGACCCAGGGCGGTTGTACACGAGCAGTACTTC.

This rearrangement joins TRBV5-1 to TRBJ2-5; 10 bases agree with TRBD2. The J call is in doubt because the DNA end fits TRBJ2-7 better. The CDR3 has 17 amino acids. From germline, CDR1 is SGHRS and CDR2 YFSETQ. The CDR3 reads CASSLLDSGGTDYEQYF. The CDR3 coding sequence is TGCGCCAGCAGCTTGTTGGATAGCGGGGGGACTGACTACGAGCAGTACTTC.

J is TRBJ2-5 and V is TRBV7-2; maybe TRBD2 (6 bases). CDR1 and CDR2 (germline): SGHTA, FQGNSA. Trimming cost V 2 bases and J 11 bases, with 21 bases left between them. The length of the CDR3 is 15 residues. The chain's CDR3 is CASSLHARDGNEQYF. DNA of the CDR3: TGTGCCAGCAGCTTACATGCGCGGGATGGGAATGAGCAGTACTTC.

This clonotype was recorded a few times. The V call is TRBV3-1, the J call TRBJ2-7; 7 bases agree with TRBD2. The V and J ends lost 7 bases and 6 bases, in that order; junction bases with no gene match: 3. The germline gives CDR1 LGHDT, CDR2 YNNKEL (reference sequence). The CDR3 runs 11 residues. CDR3 nucleotides: TGTGCCAGCACTGCGGGGGTCGAGCAGTACTTC. It translates to CASTAGVEQYF.

The table lists this clonotype with many counts. The V call is TRBV4-3, the J call TRBJ2-1; perhaps TRBD2 as D (5 bases). The germline CDR1 and CDR2 sequences are LGHNA and YSLEER. V shed 0 bases and J shed 5 bases, with 11 bases lying between them. The CDR3 spans 15 residues. The CDR3 bases are TGCGCCAGCAGCCAAGACCTAGCAGCGGACAATGAGCAGTTCTTC. Its translation is CASSQDLAADNEQFF.

This clonotype has just one count. A junction boundary mismatches the germline segment, possibly from a read error. The chain carries TRBV11-2 and TRBJ1-1, with 7 bases aligning to TRBD1. This CDR3 contains 16 residues. From germline, CDR1 is SGHAT and CDR2 FQNNGV. The CDR3 DNA reads as TGTGCCAGCAGTTTGGGCGTGGGACAGAAGAACGCTGAAGCTTTCTTT. Translating gives CASSLGVGQKNAEAFF.

J is TRBJ2-5 and V is TRBV29-1, with D perhaps TRBD2 (6 bases). CDR3 length: 12 residues. V lost 6 bases, J lost 2 bases, and 10 bases lay in between. From germline, CDR1 is SQVTM and CDR2 ANQGSEA. The CDR3 loop reads CSVRRGQETQYF. The DNA of the CDR3 is TGCAGCGTAAGGCGGGGACAAGAGACCCAGTACTTC.